Below, 26 T cell receptor beta chains from the same sample are listed, as sequenced in a study of T cells in Graves' hyperthyroidism and ophthalmopathy. Amplification of TCR beta CDR3 regions was performed using RNA transcripts as template. First-round RT-PCR with HTBI primers amplified the TCR CDR3 region. TCRdb analysed the multiplex PCR reads with MiXCR anew, one entry per CDR3 protein. This sample has about 380,000 distinct CDR3 sequences, with less than 15% found just once. Source material: blood. All receptors derive from a man aged 25-40 years with Graves' hyperthyroidism that later progressed to Graves' ophthalmopathy.

This clonotype came up many times. The chain couples TRBV28 to TRBJ1-4, with unresolved D. There are 12 residues in the CDR3. Per germline, CDR1 MDHEN and CDR2 SYDVKM. Trimming took 7 bases from V and 2 from J, leaving 5 bases between them. In DNA form, the CDR3 reads TGTGCCAGCATGGCTACTAATGAAAAACTGTTTTTT. This translates into CASMATNEKLFF.

The chain has TRBV20-1 and TRBJ1-2; D remains ambiguous. Germline V gives CDR1 DFQATT, CDR2 SNEGSKA (reference sequence). V shed 0 bases and J shed 2 bases, with 13 bases lying between them. The CDR3 is 15 residues long. CDR3 in DNA: TGCAGTGCTAGAGATGGAAGACACCAAAACTATGGCTACACCTTC. It yields the protein CSARDGRHQNYGYTF.

This clonotype was detected only a few times. This chain joins TRBV24-1 and TRBJ1-1; the D gene is possibly TRBD1 (5 bases). The CDR3 contains 13 residues. V was trimmed by 2 bases and J by 3 bases, leaving 6 bases between them. Per germline, CDR1 KGHDR and CDR2 SFDVKD. CDR3 coding DNA: TGTGCCACCAGTGATTCGGGGGACACTGAAGCTTTCTTT. Its protein is CATSDSGDTEAFF.

The table lists this clonotype with many counts. This chain connects TRBV6-1 to TRBJ2-7; 7 nucleotides line up with TRBD2. Germline CDR1 reads MNHNS; CDR2 reads SASEGT. The length of the CDR3 is 18 residues. V lost 1 base to trimming and J lost 0 bases; unmatched junction nucleotides: 12. This CDR3 is CASSEVLSSGTTSYEQYF. The CDR3 region has the DNA TGTGCCAGCAGTGAAGTCCTCTCGTCGGGGACTACCTCCTACGAGCAGTACTTC.

In regard to this clonotype: A read error may be the cause here, since a much bigger clone is one base away. The final CDR3 position lacks the conserved phenylalanine or tryptophan, pointing to a likely read error. The DNA for the CDR3 is TGTGCCAGCAGTCCCTCGGGTACCGGGGAGCTGTTTTCT. It yields the protein CASSPSGTGELFS. The genes are TRBV12-3 or TRBV12-4 and TRBJ2-2, with D uncertain. This CDR3 comprises 13 residues. V was cut by 5 bases and J by 5 bases, with 9 bases left in between.

This clonotype was found many times. This chain links TRBV2 with TRBJ2-7; 13 bases fit TRBD2. V gave up 6 bases and J gave up 5 bases; unmatched junction bases: 7. CDR1 is SNHLY and CDR2 is FYNNEI in the germline V gene. CDR3 length equals 15 residues. The CDR3: CASSTSGGAADEQYF. The CDR3 DNA sequence: TGTGCCAGCAGCACTAGCGGGGGGGCTGCGGACGAGCAGTACTTC.

This clonotype was counted once. With a much larger clone just one base away, this may be a read error. The chain is built from TRBV7-9 and TRBJ1-5; tentative D call: TRBD1 (6 bases). Germline assignment: CDR1 SEHNR and CDR2 FQNEAQ (reference sequence). The CDR3 consists of 17 residues. CDR3 sequence (DNA): TGTGCCAGCAGCTTAGGAGGGGGGGAGGTCAGCAATCAGCCCCAGCAGTTT. Translated, it gives CASSLGGGEVSNQPQQF.

V is TRBV11-2 and J is TRBJ1-1; possibly TRBD1 for D (6 bases). V lost 1 base and J 5 bases, leaving 17 bases between the germline ends. This CDR3 comprises 16 residues. Per the germline V gene, CDR1 is SGHAT and CDR2 is FQNNGV. The DNA for the CDR3 is TGTGCCAGCAGCTTAGGGAGGGGGGGGCTGGAGACTGAAGCTTTCTTT. This gives the protein CASSLGRGGLETEAFF. Full variable domain (remainder filled in from reference TRBV11-2 and TRBJ1-1): EAGVAQSPRYKIIEKRQSVAFWCNPISGHATLYWYQQILGQGPKLLIQFQNNGVVDDSQLPKDRFSAERLKGVDSTLKIQPAKLEDSAVYLCASSLGRGGLETEAFFGQGTRLTVV.

This chain links TRBV20-1 with TRBJ2-1; 10 positions agree with TRBD2. The V segment lost 3 bases and the J segment 0 bases; nucleotides outside the gene matches: 14. Germline loops: CDR1 DFQATT, CDR2 SNEGSKA (reference sequence). CDR3 length: 19 amino acids. CDR3 region: CSASVGTSGEWSSYNEQFF. The CDR3 DNA follows: TGCAGTGCTAGTGTAGGTACTAGCGGGGAGTGGAGCTCCTACAATGAGCAGTTCTTC.

Ten or more counts support this clonotype. The gene calls are TRBV20-1 and TRBJ2-7; no clear D gene. The ends were cut back, 0 bases at V and 5 bases at J, with 14 bases in the middle. Germline V lookup: CDR1 DFQATT, CDR2 SNEGSKA (reference sequence). The CDR3 has 14 residues. CDR3 coding DNA: TGCAGTGCTAGAGATCACGCTACTGGCGACGAGCAGTACTTC. This encodes CSARDHATGDEQYF.

The sample holds a few counts of this clonotype. The chain has TRBV6-7 and TRBJ2-7; no firm D call. TRBV6-7 is designated an ORF whose function remains uncertain. The germline V and J ends were trimmed by 2 bases and 1 base, with 6 bases remaining between them. The CDR3 contains 13 residues. Here the CDR3 reads CASSYRQSYEQYF. CDR3 DNA: TGTGCCAGCAGTTACCGCCAGTCCTACGAGCAGTACTTC.

At least ten counts were recorded for this clonotype. This rearrangement joins TRBV3-1 to TRBJ1-1; D may be TRBD1 (5 bases). V was pared by 1 base and J by 1 base, with 10 bases between. CDR3 length equals 15 residues. CDR1 and CDR2 from the germline V gene are LGHDT and YNNKEL (reference sequence). CDR3 coding DNA: TGTGCCAGCAGCCAAGGGGGGAGGAAGAACACTGAAGCTTTCTTT. This codes for CASSQGGRKNTEAFF.

This chain links TRBV28 with TRBJ1-5; D possibly corresponds to TRBD1 (5 bases). Germline CDR1 MDHEN, CDR2 SYDVKM. V was pared by 1 base and J by 6 bases, with 10 bases between. This CDR3 has 14 residues. CDR3 protein: CASSLYPGTQPQHF. The CDR3, as DNA: TGTGCCAGCAGTTTATATCCGGGGACTCAGCCCCAGCATTTT.

With regard to this clonotype: This clone may be a read error of a much larger clone one base away. The chain recombines TRBV7-9 with TRBJ1-2; possible D gene TRBD1, 5 bases. From germline, CDR1 is SEHNR and CDR2 FQNEAQ (reference sequence). The CDR3 contains 13 residues. The CDR3 DNA reads TGTGCCAACAGCAAGGACATAGGCTATGGCTACACCTTC. This gives the protein CANSKDIGYGYTF.

This clonotype has just a few counts. The chain recombines TRBV19 with TRBJ1-4; no definite D call. The V end lost 3 bases, the J end lost 2 bases, and 4 bases lay between the germline ends. The CDR3 extends over 13 amino acids. Germline CDR1 LNHDA, CDR2 SQIVND (reference sequence). The chain's CDR3 is CASSMGTNEKLFF. CDR3 bases: TGTGCCAGTAGTATGGGGACTAATGAAAAACTGTTTTTT.

The table lists this clonotype with many counts. The gene calls are TRBV5-1 and TRBJ1-2; D perhaps matches TRBD1 (6 bases). CDR1 SGHRS and CDR2 YFSETQ come from the germline V gene. The ends were cut back, 0 bases at V and 4 bases at J, with 10 bases in the middle. The CDR3 runs 14 residues. The CDR3 spells CASSLGTVPYGYTF. The DNA of the CDR3 is TGCGCCAGCAGCTTGGGGACAGTCCCCTATGGCTACACCTTC. The variable domain in full, completed from reference TRBV5-1 and TRBJ1-2, reads KAGVTQTPRYLIKTRGQQVTLSCSPISGHRSVSWYQQTPGQGLQFLFEYFSETQRNKGNFPGRFSGRQFSNSRSEMNVSTLELGDSALYLCASSLGTVPYGYTFGSGTRLTVV.

A note on this clonotype: A much larger clone lies one base from this, so it may be a read error. The chain is built from TRBV6-9 and TRBJ1-5; possibly TRBD1 for D (6 bases). Germline CDR1 is MNHGY and CDR2 is SVAAGI. The CDR3 consists of 16 residues. The CDR3 DNA reads as TGTGCCGGCAGTTATTTGACAGGCTATAGCAATCAGCCCCAGCATTTT. Amino acids: CAGSYLTGYSNQPQHF.

This clonotype occurred many times. CDR3 in DNA: TGTGCCAGCAGCTCAGGACCCTCACACTTGAACACTGAAGCTTTCTTT. Translating gives CASSSGPSHLNTEAFF. V is TRBV11-2 and J is TRBJ1-1; D remains unclear. Trimming stripped 4 bases from V and 0 bases from J, with 15 bases between. CDR1 SGHAT and CDR2 FQNNGV come from the germline V gene. There are 16 residues in the CDR3.

This clonotype came up many times. The chain has TRBV18 and TRBJ1-5; D gene ambiguous. Germline lookup yields CDR1 KGHSH and CDR2 LQKENI. With 5 bases removed from V and 0 bases from J, the gap between germline ends came to 8 bases. CDR3 length equals 14 residues. The CDR3 protein is CASSAGSSNQPQHF. In DNA, the CDR3 is TGTGCCAGCTCAGCGGGGTCTAGCAATCAGCCCCAGCATTTT.

This clonotype was seen at least ten times. This sequence joins TRBV2 and TRBJ1-1; perhaps TRBD1 as D (5 bases). Germline assignment: CDR1 SNHLY and CDR2 FYNNEI. The V end was cut by 3 bases, the J end by 2 bases, with 13 bases between. This CDR3 contains 15 residues. The CDR3 protein is CASSDRGRINTEAFF. CDR3 sequence (DNA): TGTGCCAGCAGTGATAGGGGTCGGATCAACACTGAAGCTTTCTTT.

This clonotype was counted at least ten times. The chain joins TRBV28 to TRBJ2-1; 9 bases fit TRBD2. J lost 0 bases, V lost 3 bases, and 3 bases had no gene match. Germline CDR1 reads MDHEN; CDR2 reads SYDVKM. The CDR3 is 16 amino acids. CDR3 sequence reads: CASSFSGGLSYNEQFF. In DNA form, the CDR3 reads TGTGCCAGCAGTTTTAGCGGGGGACTCTCCTACAATGAGCAGTTCTTC. The complete variable domain, with remaining parts taken from reference TRBV28 and TRBJ2-1, reads DVKVTQSSRYLVKRTGEKVFLECVQDMDHENMFWYRQDPGLGLRLIYFSYDVKMKEKGDIPEGYSVSREKKERFSLILESASTNQTSMYLCASSFSGGLSYNEQFFGPGTRLTVL.

V usage is TRBV12-3 or TRBV12-4 and J usage is TRBJ1-4; D unclear. CDR3 length equals 16 residues. V shed 6 bases and J shed 0 bases, with 14 bases lying between them. CDR3: CASSPLYTATNEKLFF. CDR3 DNA sequence: TGTGCCAGCAGCCCGCTTTACACTGCAACTAATGAAAAACTGTTTTTT.

A few counts support this clonotype. The rearrangement joins TRBV7-9 to TRBJ2-2, with D perhaps TRBD1 (6 bases). The V gene's germline CDR1 is SEHNR and CDR2 FQNEAQ (reference sequence). V lost 1 base and J 2 bases, leaving 8 bases between the germline ends. The CDR3 sequence is 15 residues long. DNA for the CDR3: TGTGCCAGCAGCTTAGTGGACAGAAACACCGGGGAGCTGTTTTTT. As protein: CASSLVDRNTGELFF.

This clonotype was found many times. The V gene is TRBV20-1, the J gene TRBJ2-3, with D possibly being TRBD2 (6 bases). CDR3 size: 17 residues. Looked up from germline, CDR1 is DFQATT and CDR2 is SNEGSKA (reference sequence). Trimming took 7 bases from V and 3 from J, leaving 26 bases between them. CDR3 sequence (DNA): TGCAGTGTTGGAGGGTTAGCGGCCAGCCGGTGGACAGATACGCAGTATTTT. The encoded protein is CSVGGLAASRWTDTQYF.

The table lists this clonotype with a few counts. Since a much larger clone is just one base distant, this may be a read error. V usage is TRBV11-3 and J usage is TRBJ2-7, with a weak D call TRBD2 (5 bases). The CDR3 consists of 13 residues. V was pared by 0 bases and J by 3 bases, with 6 bases between. The germline V gene encodes CDR1 SGHNT and CDR2 YENEEA. Here the CDR3 reads CASSLDGNYEQYF. The CDR3 DNA follows: TGTGCCAGCAGCTTAGACGGGAACTACGAGCAGTACTTC.

This clonotype was seen repeatedly, ten times or more. The chain combines TRBV28 with TRBJ2-7, with D perhaps TRBD1 or TRBD2 (5 bases each). CDR3 length equals 14 residues. With 5 bases removed from V and 1 base from J, the gap between germline ends came to 12 bases. In germline, CDR1 is MDHEN, CDR2 SYDVKM. This CDR3 is CASSNLWGSYEQYF. The CDR3 bases are TGTGCCAGCAGTAATTTGTGGGGGTCCTACGAGCAGTACTTC.